Presented here are 7 T cell receptor beta chains from one specimen sequenced in a study of graft-versus-host responses after intestinal transplantation. These receptors have no known antigen. Libraries were prepared by immunoSEQ multiplex PCR; TCRdb keeps only in-frame clonotypes and omits some of them. The table includes about 90,000 clones, roughly 80% detected once. Sequenced here: unstimulated CD4+ T cells sorted from spleen or lymph node cells, sampled before intestinal transplant. These receptors were collected from a human donor who received an intestinal transplant.

This chain connects TRBV30 to TRBJ1-4; tentatively, D is TRBD1 (5 bases). V shed 3 bases and J shed 8 bases, with 16 bases lying between them. Per the germline V gene, CDR1 is GTSNPN and CDR2 is SVGIG (reference sequence). The CDR3 sequence is 14 residues long. CDR3 loop: CAWRGPRRGEKLFF. The CDR3 coding sequence is TGTGCCTGGAGGGGACCCAGGCGGGGGGAAAAACTGTTTTTT. Drawing the rest from reference TRBV30 and TRBJ1-4, the complete variable domain is SQTIHQWPATLVQPVGSPLSLECTVEGTSNPNLYWYRQAAGRGLQLLFYSVGIGQISSEVPQNLSASRPQDRQFILSSKKLLLSDSGFYLCAWRGPRRGEKLFFGSGTQLSVL.

The genes are TRBV6-6 and TRBJ1-3, with D unclear. The CDR3 extends over 14 amino acids. Germline values: CDR1 MNHNY, CDR2 SVGAGI (reference sequence). Trimming took off 5 bases at V and 0 bases at J, with 8 bases between the two ends. CDR3 residues: CASSPGYSGNTIYF. The CDR3 nucleotides read TGTGCCAGCAGTCCCGGGTACTCTGGAAACACCATATATTTT.

This clone was seen more than once but under ten times. This chain links TRBV7-2 with TRBJ1-6, with TRBD1 as a possible D gene (5 bases). Germline CDR1 reads SGHTA; CDR2 reads FQGNSA. The V and J ends lost 8 bases and 7 bases respectively, with 9 bases between them. This CDR3 spans 12 amino acids. The CDR3 DNA is TGTGCCAGCGGGGCGCGAAATTCACCCCTCCACTTT. Translating gives CASGARNSPLHF.

This chain uses TRBV28 with TRBJ2-3; 7 nucleotides line up with TRBD2. The CDR3 extends over 14 amino acids. V lost 2 bases, J lost 4 bases, and 3 bases stayed unmatched. Germline CDR1 is MDHEN and CDR2 is SYDVKM. The CDR3 loop reads CASSLIGGADTQYF. The CDR3 nucleotides read TGTGCCAGCAGTTTAATTGGGGGGGCAGATACGCAGTATTTT.

With regard to this clone: Germline is not matched at one junction end, which may reflect a read error. This sample includes further DNA sequences coding for the same CDR3. V gene TRBV5-1 combines with J gene TRBJ1-1, with no clear D. Germline CDR1 is SGHRS and CDR2 is YFSETQ. The CDR3 spans 14 residues. DNA for the CDR3: TGTGCCAGCAGCTTGGGGTCAGTGAACACTGAAGCTTTCTTT. Amino acids: CASSLGSVNTEAFF.

This clone was observed once. CDR3 in amino acids: CASSNGQGGVAEAFF. The CDR3 bases are TGCGCCAGCAGCAATGGACAGGGCGGGGTCGCTGAAGCTTTCTTT. The chain has TRBV5-1 and TRBJ1-1; TRBD1 matches 8 bases. CDR1 is SGHRS and CDR2 is YFSETQ in the germline V gene. Losses at the gene ends were 4 bases for V and 6 bases for J; bases not matched to a gene: 11. The CDR3 has 15 residues.

The chain couples TRBV4-1 to TRBJ1-2, with a tentative D call TRBD1 (6 bases). Germline V gene sequence: CDR1 MGHRA, CDR2 YSYEKL. V lost 1 base and J 9 bases, leaving 21 bases between the germline ends. The CDR3 extends over 16 amino acids. DNA of the CDR3: TGCGCCAGCAGCCAAGTGAGGGACATGGGAATTAATAGCTACACCTTC. Its translation: CASSQVRDMGINSYTF.